These 28 T cell receptor beta chains came from one sample sequenced in a study of blood T cell repertoires in COVID-19. Some clones are missing from TCRdb's copy, which holds only in-frame ones; the method was immunoSEQ multiplex PCR. The repertoire holds about 310,000 clones, with 90% as singletons. Specimen: peripheral blood. Source of these receptors: a middle-aged woman with COVID-19, enrolled during active disease.

V and J are TRBV5-1 and TRBJ2-1, with 11 bases that match TRBD2. This CDR3 is built from 17 residues. After removal of 2 bases from V and 6 bases from J, the junction contained 10 bases not matched to a gene. Germline V lookup: CDR1 SGHRS, CDR2 YFSETQ. CDR3: CASSFGLAGERANEQFF. As DNA, the CDR3 is TGCGCCAGCAGCTTCGGACTAGCGGGCGAACGGGCCAATGAGCAGTTCTTC.

V is TRBV7-2 and J is TRBJ2-7, with D possibly TRBD2 on 5 matching bases. The germline V and J ends were trimmed by 5 bases and 4 bases, with 15 bases remaining between them. Germline loops: CDR1 SGHTA, CDR2 FQGNSA. The CDR3 is made up of 14 amino acids. CDR3 region: CASSASNGGYEQYF. Here the CDR3 DNA reads TGTGCCAGCAGCGCATCAAATGGAGGATACGAGCAGTACTTC.

CDR3 nucleotide sequence: TGTGCCACCAGTGATTTTACTAGCGGGGGGACCGGAGATACGCAGTATTTT. Translation: CATSDFTSGGTGDTQYF. V usage is TRBV24-1 and J usage is TRBJ2-3; TRBD2 aligns across 12 bases. CDR3 length: 17 residues. The V and J ends lost 1 base and 5 bases, in that order; junction bases with no gene match: 6. Germline V gene sequence: CDR1 KGHDR, CDR2 SFDVKD.

The genes are TRBV4-1 and TRBJ2-3; 8 nucleotides agree with TRBD2. This CDR3 has 16 amino acids. V lost 0 bases, J lost 3 bases, and 5 bases stayed unmatched. Germline lookup yields CDR1 MGHRA and CDR2 YSYEKL. The CDR3 region is CASSQDRSGGTDTQYF. CDR3 sequence (DNA): TGCGCCAGCAGCCAAGATAGGAGCGGGGGAACAGATACGCAGTATTTT.

In this sample, this clone turned up a few times. The chain has TRBV4-1 and TRBJ1-1, with D perhaps matching TRBD1 (5 bases). Germline CDR1 reads MGHRA; CDR2 reads YSYEKL. Trimming cost V 6 bases and J 1 base, with 12 bases left between them. This CDR3 is built from 14 residues. CDR3 bases: TGCGCCAGCAGGGGGCTTCTGAGGAACACTGAAGCTTTCTTT. It specifies CASRGLLRNTEAFF.

The rearrangement links TRBV7-2 to TRBJ2-7, with a weak D call TRBD1 (5 bases). This CDR3 has 14 amino acids. V was clipped by 6 bases and J by 3 bases, with 15 bases between them. CDR1 and CDR2 (germline): SGHTA, FQGNSA. The CDR3 sequence: CASRKTGVDYEQYF. In nucleotides, the CDR3 is TGTGCCAGCAGGAAAACAGGTGTAGACTACGAGCAGTACTTC.

The gene calls are TRBV6-2 or TRBV6-3 and TRBJ2-3; 9 bases agree with TRBD2. V dropped 6 bases and J dropped 3; count of bases not matched to a gene: 13. The CDR3 extends over 17 amino acids. Germline lookup yields CDR1 MNHEY and CDR2 SVGEGT. Here the CDR3 reads CASSPAGARGGTDTQYF. The CDR3 nucleotides are TGTGCCAGCAGCCCCGCCGGGGCGCGGGGGGGAACAGATACGCAGTATTTT.

This sequence joins TRBV28 and TRBJ1-4; D gene ambiguous. Trimming took 8 bases from V and 7 from J, leaving 11 bases between them. The CDR3 has 12 residues. Germline V lookup: CDR1 MDHEN, CDR2 SYDVKM. The CDR3 here is CASGPRVEKLFF. CDR3 coding DNA: TGTGCCAGCGGCCCCCGGGTTGAAAAACTGTTTTTT.

The chain uses TRBV28 and TRBJ1-6, with TRBD1 matching over 9 bases. In germline, CDR1 is MDHEN, CDR2 SYDVKM. This CDR3 is built from 16 residues. V lost 7 bases, J lost 8 bases, and 12 bases stayed unmatched. This CDR3 reads CASIHGGGQGYSPLHF. CDR3 DNA sequence: TGTGCCAGCATCCACGGGGGGGGACAGGGTTATTCACCCCTCCACTTT.

The chain recombines TRBV11-2 with TRBJ2-7, with 9 bases fitting TRBD1. This CDR3 comprises 16 residues. Germline V gene lookup returns CDR1 SGHAT and CDR2 FQNNGV. V was clipped by 4 bases and J by 1 base; unmatched bases: 8. Here the CDR3 DNA reads TGTGCCAGCAGCTCCGTAACCGGGACAGGGTCCTACGAGCAGTACTTC. It yields the protein CASSSVTGTGSYEQYF.

The chain has TRBV18 and TRBJ1-4, with TRBD1 identical over 10 bases. J gave up 8 bases and V 1 base, and 7 bases lay outside the gene matches. CDR1 KGHSH and CDR2 LQKENI come from the germline V gene. This CDR3 contains 16 residues. CDR3 region: CASSPLGQGVGEKLFF. The DNA for the CDR3 is TGTGCCAGCTCACCACTCGGACAGGGGGTAGGAGAAAAACTGTTTTTT.

This clone was found a few times. V is TRBV19 and J is TRBJ1-1; TRBD1 matches 8 bases. The V segment lost 3 bases and the J segment 1 base; nucleotides outside the gene matches: 10. The CDR3 loop spans 17 amino acids. The germline V gene encodes CDR1 LNHDA and CDR2 SQIVND (reference sequence). CDR3 nucleotides: TGTGCCAGTAGTATCCCACCTGGACAGGGAAGGAACACTGAAGCTTTCTTT. Translating it yields CASSIPPGQGRNTEAFF.

This chain joins TRBV4-2 and TRBJ1-6; TRBD1 agrees at 8 bases. Germline-derived CDR1 and CDR2 are LGHNA and YNFKEQ. The CDR3 totals 16 residues. The junction had 11 bases not matched to a gene; V was cut back by 5 bases and J by 8 bases. CDR3 protein: CASSGRRGLVDSPLHF. Written as DNA, the CDR3 is TGTGCCAGCAGCGGGCGCAGGGGGCTTGTGGATTCACCCCTCCACTTT.

This chain links TRBV6-1 with TRBJ1-1, with D possibly being TRBD1 (5 bases). V was cut by 1 base and J by 3 bases, with 12 bases left in between. Germline CDR1 reads MNHNS; CDR2 reads SASEGT. The length of the CDR3 is 15 residues. The CDR3 sequence: CASSEGTLGDTEAFF. The CDR3 DNA is TGTGCCAGCAGTGAAGGGACCCTAGGGGACACTGAAGCTTTCTTT.

CDR3 sequence: CASSPRIADTQYF. CDR3 nucleotide sequence: TGTGCCAGCAGTCCTCGTATCGCAGATACGCAGTATTTT. The genes are TRBV27 and TRBJ2-3; the D is unclear. In germline, CDR1 is MNHEY, CDR2 SMNVEV (reference sequence). This CDR3 is built from 13 residues. Trimming shortened V by 5 bases and J by 4 bases, and 10 bases separated the two germline ends.

The V call is TRBV29-1, the J call TRBJ1-2, with D perhaps matching TRBD1 (6 bases). Trimming took off 5 bases at V and 8 bases at J, with 12 bases between the two ends. Germline-derived CDR1 and CDR2 are SQVTM and ANQGSEA. This CDR3 region has 11 residues. The CDR3 bases are TGCAGCGTTTTCAACAGGGACGGCTACACCTTC. Translating it yields CSVFNRDGYTF.

The V call is TRBV18, the J call TRBJ1-1; no clear D. Germline V lookup: CDR1 KGHSH, CDR2 LQKENI. The CDR3 consists of 13 residues. V gave up 1 base and J gave up 2 bases, with 5 bases separating them. CDR3 in DNA: TGTGCCAGCTCACCACTCTTCAACACTGAAGCTTTCTTT. This gives the protein CASSPLFNTEAFF.

This chain uses TRBV18 with TRBJ2-1; 9 positions match TRBD1. The CDR3 runs 14 residues. V shed 3 bases, J shed 6 bases, and the junction held 3 bases outside the gene matches. Per germline, CDR1 KGHSH and CDR2 LQKENI. CDR3 sequence (DNA): TGTGCCAGCTCACCTGGGACAGGGACCAATGAGCAGTTCTTC. It encodes CASSPGTGTNEQFF.

This chain joins TRBV13 and TRBJ2-5; maybe TRBD2 (5 bases). Germline lookup yields CDR1 PRHDT and CDR2 FYEKMQ (reference sequence). Deletions cut 5 bases from V and 2 bases from J, with 9 bases between. The CDR3 runs 13 residues. CDR3 loop: CASSPGIQETQYF. DNA for the CDR3: TGTGCCAGCAGCCCGGGGATACAAGAGACCCAGTACTTC.

This clone was picked up one time. V is TRBV5-1 and J is TRBJ2-5; 9 bases line up with TRBD1. The CDR3 length is 14 residues. The J segment lost 4 bases and the V segment lost 4 bases, leaving 5 bases of the junction unmatched. Germline V lookup: CDR1 SGHRS, CDR2 YFSETQ. CDR3 DNA: TGCGCCAGCAGCCCGGGACAGGGTGGAGAGACCCAGTACTTC. It yields the protein CASSPGQGGETQYF.

The chain is built from TRBV7-3 and TRBJ2-1; D not certain. The CDR3 sequence is 15 residues long. Per germline, CDR1 SGHTA and CDR2 FQGTGA. V shed 3 bases and J shed 4 bases, with 13 bases lying between them. The CDR3 bases are TGTGCCAGCAGCTTCAGAATAGCAGATTACAATGAGCAGTTCTTC. This codes for CASSFRIADYNEQFF.

This clone was counted a single time. The V and J genes are TRBV29-1 and TRBJ1-1; 7 bases line up with TRBD1. The V gene end was trimmed by 4 bases and the J gene end by 5 bases; junction bases not matched to a gene: 10. The CDR3 contains 14 residues. Germline CDR1 is SQVTM and CDR2 is ANQGSEA. CDR3 DNA: TGCAGCGTTGTCCTAGGGGGCGGGGGGACTGAAGCTTTCTTT. Amino acids: CSVVLGGGGTEAFF.

The chain links TRBV18 to TRBJ2-7; 9 bases agree with TRBD1. V was clipped by 2 bases and J by 4 bases; unmatched bases: 0. Germline CDR1 is KGHSH and CDR2 is LQKENI. This CDR3 is 13 amino acids long. The chain's CDR3 is CASSPGTGYEQYF. The CDR3 coding sequence is TGTGCCAGCTCACCAGGGACAGGGTACGAGCAGTACTTC.

This rearrangement joins TRBV5-6 to TRBJ2-3, with TRBD2 matching over 11 bases. The V segment lost 4 bases and the J segment 3 bases; nucleotides outside the gene matches: 7. Germline CDR1 SGHDT, CDR2 YYEEEE. The CDR3 has 16 residues. The CDR3 here is CASSLETSGKTDTQYF. DNA of the CDR3: TGTGCCAGCAGCCTAGAGACTAGCGGGAAGACAGATACGCAGTATTTT.

The chain joins TRBV7-9 to TRBJ2-1, with 11 bases fitting TRBD2. Germline V gene lookup returns CDR1 SEHNR and CDR2 FQNEAQ (reference sequence). This CDR3 has 17 residues. The V segment lost 4 bases and the J segment 0 bases; nucleotides outside the gene matches: 5. The CDR3 DNA sequence: TGTGCCAGCAGCTCGTTAGCGGGAGGGAGCTCCTACAATGAGCAGTTCTTC. Protein: CASSSLAGGSSYNEQFF.

V is TRBV7-2 and J is TRBJ2-7; 7 positions match TRBD2. Germline assignment: CDR1 SGHTA and CDR2 FQGNSA. The CDR3 spans 14 residues. Losses at the gene ends were 4 bases for V and 4 bases for J; bases not matched to a gene: 7. The CDR3 nucleotides are TGTGCCAGCAGCTCCGGACTAGTTACATACGAGCAGTACTTC. Translation gives CASSSGLVTYEQYF. Together with reference TRBV7-2 and TRBJ2-7, the CDR3 gives the full variable domain: GAGVSQSPSNKVTEKGKDVELRCDPISGHTALYWYRQSLGQGLEFLIYFQGNSAPDKSGLPSDRFSAERTGGSVSTLTIQRTQQEDSAVYLCASSSGLVTYEQYFGPGTRLTVT.

The CDR3 here is CASSPLDRLNEKLFF. CDR3 nucleotide sequence: TGTGCCAGCAGCCCTCTGGACAGGCTGAATGAAAAACTGTTTTTT. V and J are TRBV3-1 (or the pseudogene TRBV3-2) and TRBJ1-4, with 7 bases matching TRBD1. Germline lookup yields CDR1 LGHDT and CDR2 YNNKEL (reference sequence). J lost 5 bases, V lost 4 bases, and 7 bases had no gene match. The CDR3 length is 15 residues.

J is TRBJ2-3 and V is TRBV9; 8 positions match TRBD2. CDR1 is SGDLS, CDR2 YYNGEE, per germline. This CDR3 spans 16 amino acids. J lost 0 bases, V lost 0 bases, and 3 bases had no gene match. This CDR3 reads CASSVDSGASTDTQYF. Written as DNA, the CDR3 is TGTGCCAGCAGCGTAGATAGCGGGGCTAGCACAGATACGCAGTATTTT.